This note documents a single TCR beta chain sequence. Original analysis: The assay estimated nucleated cells by amplifying reference gene primers. Profiling relied on immunoSEQ multiplex PCR, and the TCRdb table lists in-frame clones only, not all of them. V and J calls and clone size follow that table, whereas D and trimming were derived from the DNA. The table shows 55,000 to 90,000 clones, with approximately 90% occurring only once. Trimming removed 7 bases from V and 3 bases from J; junction bases left unmatched: 8. This CDR3 contains 14 residues. Germline lookup yields CDR1 LGHDT and CDR2 YNNKEL (reference sequence). This sample stems from a study of blood T cell repertoires in COVID-19. At the level of the study: There were acute and convalescent COVID-19 samples, and they came from the United States, Italy and Spain. PBMCs, B-cell-depleted T cells, or T cells were the source of the cDNA or gDNA that made up the material.

This sequence originates from a human donor in a cohort sampled during active COVID-19. Specimen: peripheral blood. The J gene is TRBJ2-5, the V gene TRBV3-1 (or the pseudogene TRBV3-2), with 7 nucleotides matching TRBD1. The CDR3 sequence is CASTLSGTEETQYF. As DNA, the CDR3 is TGTGCCAGCACCCTCTCAGGGACAGAAGAGACCCAGTACTTC.